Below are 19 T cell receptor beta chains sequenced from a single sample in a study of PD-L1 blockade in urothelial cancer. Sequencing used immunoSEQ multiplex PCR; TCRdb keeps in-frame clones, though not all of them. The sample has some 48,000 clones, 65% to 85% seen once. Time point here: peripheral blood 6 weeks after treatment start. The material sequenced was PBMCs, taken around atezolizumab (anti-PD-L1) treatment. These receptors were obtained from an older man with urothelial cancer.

The CDR3 region is CSVETQGAQNYEQYF. CDR3 nucleotides: TGCAGCGTCGAAACGCAGGGGGCGCAGAACTACGAGCAGTACTTC. The V call is TRBV29-1, the J call TRBJ2-7; 8 bases agree with TRBD1. Germline trimming cut 6 bases from V and 3 bases from J; bases unmatched to any gene: 13. The CDR3 consists of 15 residues. Germline values: CDR1 SQVTM, CDR2 ANQGSEA.

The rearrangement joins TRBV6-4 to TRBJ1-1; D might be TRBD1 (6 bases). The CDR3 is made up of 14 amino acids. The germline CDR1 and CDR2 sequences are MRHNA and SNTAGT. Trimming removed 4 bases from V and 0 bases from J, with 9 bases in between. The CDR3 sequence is CASSVGGLNTEAFF. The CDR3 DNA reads TGTGCCAGCAGTGTAGGGGGACTGAACACTGAAGCTTTCTTT.

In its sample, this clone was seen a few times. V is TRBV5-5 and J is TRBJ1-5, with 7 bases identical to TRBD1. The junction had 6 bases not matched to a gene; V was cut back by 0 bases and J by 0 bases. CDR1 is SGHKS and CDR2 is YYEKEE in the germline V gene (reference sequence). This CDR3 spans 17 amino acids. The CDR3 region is CASSLAEQGISNQPQHF. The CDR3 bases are TGTGCCAGCAGCTTGGCCGAACAGGGGATTAGCAATCAGCCCCAGCATTTT.

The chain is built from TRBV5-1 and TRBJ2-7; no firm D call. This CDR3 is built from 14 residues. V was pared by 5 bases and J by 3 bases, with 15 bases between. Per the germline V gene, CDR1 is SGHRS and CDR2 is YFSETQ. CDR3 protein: CASSYDTVLYEQYF. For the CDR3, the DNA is TGCGCCAGCAGTTATGACACCGTCCTCTACGAGCAGTACTTC.

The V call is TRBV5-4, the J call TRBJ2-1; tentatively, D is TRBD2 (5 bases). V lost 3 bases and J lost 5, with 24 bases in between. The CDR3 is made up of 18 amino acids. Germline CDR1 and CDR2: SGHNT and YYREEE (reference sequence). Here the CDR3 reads CASSSEFLDWIGDNEQFF. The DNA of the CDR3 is TGTGCCAGCAGCTCGGAATTCCTGGACTGGATTGGGGACAATGAGCAGTTCTTC.

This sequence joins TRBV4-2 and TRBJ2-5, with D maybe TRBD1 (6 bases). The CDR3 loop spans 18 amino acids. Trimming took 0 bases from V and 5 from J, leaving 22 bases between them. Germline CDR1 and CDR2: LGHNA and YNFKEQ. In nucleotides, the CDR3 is TGTGCCAGCAGCCAAGACACCCCCAAGAGAGGGGGTCGCGAGACCCAGTACTTC. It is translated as CASSQDTPKRGGRETQYF.

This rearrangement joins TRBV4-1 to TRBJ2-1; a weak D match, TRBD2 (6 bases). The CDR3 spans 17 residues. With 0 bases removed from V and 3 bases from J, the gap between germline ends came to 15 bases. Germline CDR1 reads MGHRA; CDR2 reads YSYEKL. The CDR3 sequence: CASSQEVGTSIYNEQFF. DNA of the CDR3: TGCGCCAGCAGCCAAGAAGTAGGGACTTCAATCTACAATGAGCAGTTCTTC.

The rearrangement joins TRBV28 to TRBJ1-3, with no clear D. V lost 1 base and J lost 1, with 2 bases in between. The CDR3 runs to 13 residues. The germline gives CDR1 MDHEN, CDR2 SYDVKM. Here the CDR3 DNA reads TGTGCCAGCAGTTTATCGTCTGGAAACACCATATATTTT. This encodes CASSLSSGNTIYF.

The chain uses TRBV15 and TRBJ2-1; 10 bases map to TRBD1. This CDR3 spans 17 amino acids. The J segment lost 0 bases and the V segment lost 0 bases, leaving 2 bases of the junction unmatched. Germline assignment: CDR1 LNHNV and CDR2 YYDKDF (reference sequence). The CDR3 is CATSRDWTGGSYNEQFF. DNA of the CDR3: TGTGCCACCAGCAGAGATTGGACAGGGGGCTCCTACAATGAGCAGTTCTTC. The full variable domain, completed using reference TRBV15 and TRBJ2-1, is DAMVIQNPRYQVTQFGKPVTLSCSQTLNHNVMYWYQQKSSQAPKLLFHYYDKDFNNEADTPDNFQSRRPNTSFCFLDIRSPGLGDTAMYLCATSRDWTGGSYNEQFFGPGTRLTVL.

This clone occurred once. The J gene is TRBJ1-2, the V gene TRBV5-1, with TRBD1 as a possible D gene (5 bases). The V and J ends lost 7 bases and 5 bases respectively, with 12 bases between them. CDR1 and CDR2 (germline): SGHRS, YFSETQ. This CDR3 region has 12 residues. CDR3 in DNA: TGCGCCAGCCGACAGTCCTCGTATGGCTACACCTTC. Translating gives CASRQSSYGYTF.

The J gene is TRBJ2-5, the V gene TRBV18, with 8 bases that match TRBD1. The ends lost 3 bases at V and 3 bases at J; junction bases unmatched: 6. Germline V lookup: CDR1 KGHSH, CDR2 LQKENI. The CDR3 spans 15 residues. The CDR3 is CASSPETGVEETQYF. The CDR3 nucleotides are TGTGCCAGCTCACCCGAGACAGGGGTGGAAGAGACCCAGTACTTC.

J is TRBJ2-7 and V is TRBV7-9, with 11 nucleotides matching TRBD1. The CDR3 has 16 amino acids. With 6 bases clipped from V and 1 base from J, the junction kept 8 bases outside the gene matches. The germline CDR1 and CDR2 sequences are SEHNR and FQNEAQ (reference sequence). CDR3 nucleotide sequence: TGTGCCAGCAGTCGACCCGGACAGGGGGCATCCTACGAGCAGTACTTC. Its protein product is CASSRPGQGASYEQYF. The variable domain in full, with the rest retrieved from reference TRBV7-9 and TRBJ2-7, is DTGVSQNPRHKITKRGQNVTFRCDPISEHNRLYWYRQTLGQGPEFLTYFQNEAQLEKSRLLSDRFSAERPKGSFSTLEIQRTEQGDSAMYLCASSRPGQGASYEQYFGPGTRLTVT.

CDR3 DNA: TGTGCCAGTAGTCCGCGACAGGGTTCCAACGAGCAGTACTTC. As protein: CASSPRQGSNEQYF. The chain combines TRBV19 with TRBJ2-7; 7 nucleotides agree with TRBD1. This CDR3 contains 14 residues. Germline V gene sequence: CDR1 LNHDA, CDR2 SQIVND (reference sequence). V dropped 5 bases and J dropped 5; count of bases not matched to a gene: 9.

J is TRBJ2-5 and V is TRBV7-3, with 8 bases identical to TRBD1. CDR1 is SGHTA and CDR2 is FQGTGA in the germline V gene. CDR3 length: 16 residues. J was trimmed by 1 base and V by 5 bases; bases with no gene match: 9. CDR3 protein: CASSRTGKGFQETQYF. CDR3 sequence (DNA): TGTGCCAGCAGCCGGACAGGGAAGGGGTTCCAAGAGACCCAGTACTTC.

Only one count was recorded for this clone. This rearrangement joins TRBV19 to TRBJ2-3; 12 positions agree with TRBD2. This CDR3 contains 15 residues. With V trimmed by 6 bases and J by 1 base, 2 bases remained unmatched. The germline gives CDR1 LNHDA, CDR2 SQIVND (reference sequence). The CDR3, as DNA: TGTGCCAGTAGAAGGACTAGCGGGGGCACAGATACGCAGTATTTT. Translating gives CASRRTSGGTDTQYF.

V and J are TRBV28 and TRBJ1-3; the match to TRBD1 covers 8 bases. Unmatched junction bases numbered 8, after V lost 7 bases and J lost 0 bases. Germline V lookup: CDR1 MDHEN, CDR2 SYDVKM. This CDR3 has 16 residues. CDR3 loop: CASTSRTGISGNTIYF. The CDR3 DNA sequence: TGTGCCAGCACCTCACGGACAGGGATCTCTGGAAACACCATATATTTT.

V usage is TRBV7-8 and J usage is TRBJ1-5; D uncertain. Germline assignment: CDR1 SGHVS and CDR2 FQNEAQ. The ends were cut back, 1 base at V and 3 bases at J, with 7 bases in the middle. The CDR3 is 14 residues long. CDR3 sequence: CASSLGLFNQPQHF. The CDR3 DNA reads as TGTGCCAGCAGCTTAGGACTGTTCAATCAGCCCCAGCATTTT.

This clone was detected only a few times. CDR3 DNA: TGCGCCAGCAGCCAAGATCCCTCCGGAGAGACCCAGTACTTC. It is translated as CASSQDPSGETQYF. The chain couples TRBV4-1 to TRBJ2-5, with D unclear. The CDR3 has 14 amino acids. V was shortened by 0 bases and J by 4 bases, with 9 bases between the two germline ends. Germline V gene lookup returns CDR1 MGHRA and CDR2 YSYEKL.

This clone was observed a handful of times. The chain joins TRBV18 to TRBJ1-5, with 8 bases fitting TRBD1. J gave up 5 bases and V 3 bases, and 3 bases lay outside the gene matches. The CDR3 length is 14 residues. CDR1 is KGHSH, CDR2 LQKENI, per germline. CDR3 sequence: CASSPGQAYQPQHF. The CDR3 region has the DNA TGTGCCAGCTCACCGGGACAGGCTTATCAGCCCCAGCATTTT.